This T cell receptor (beta chain) is drawn from a study of cytomegalovirus exposure and HLA in healthy donors (TCRdb year 2017). About the investigation overall: According to an earlier analysis of 587 of the donors, 200 million or so T cells yielded some 110 million unique TCR beta sequences and approximately 300 Gb of sequence data. An early release that covered roughly 600 HLA-typed donors contained about 300 gigabases of sequencing data and 85 million to 100 million unique TCR sequences. Of the roughly 420 genotyped donors, 65% to 90% were placed in the genetic ancestry cluster associated with self-reported Caucasian donors. The study aimed to test whether cataloging public T cell receptors could reveal signatures of past pathogen exposure. Using immunosequencing, the study profiled T cell repertoires from 550 to 750 subjects and related those repertoires to cytomegalovirus serostatus. Along with the 666-subject first cohort, a separate validation cohort of around 120 different subjects was used. To predict cytomegalovirus infection status, the study combined high-throughput TCR immunosequencing, statistical association of individual TCRs with disease status, and machine learning. To study patterns of TCR occurrence, a later analysis re-analyzed previously published TCR beta repertoires from 666 donors and added high-resolution HLA genotyping. In the later analysis, no new phenotypic data were used to find candidate immune exposures; instead, reliance was placed on TCR beta sequences and their occurrence across donors. An earlier analysis of about 600 of the donors used high-throughput TCR beta sequencing to judge whether each TCR beta V gene segment behaved as functional or pseudogenic. Donor age, sex, ethnicity and CMV serostatus were compiled alongside the repertoire data. A later genetic analysis took genome-wide SNP genotypes for about 65% of the roughly 670 donors and used that subset as a discovery cohort. All discovery cohort repertoires had been generated on a single sequencing platform. Class I and class II HLA loci were covered by the typing at four-digit resolution. Typing coverage differed by locus: A, B, C, DRB1 and DQB1 were typed in about 629-640 donors, DQA1 in about 510, DPA1 in 600 to 610, and DPB1 in around 440. A handful of DR-DQ haplotypes were handled as single units for association and clustering because linkage in the cohort was strong. Across 300 to 400 genotyped donors of the cohort, an average of about 250,000 unique TCR beta nucleotide sequences per donor were sequenced, and 15% to 20% of those sequences were non-productive. General findings and caveats noted by the study authors: Correlated functional status among segregating V segments might reflect linkage disequilibrium, but an unknown experimental factor could not be ruled out. In a later genetic analysis, fewer N-insertions in productive TCRs were reported among donors in an Asian-associated ancestry cluster than the approximately 710-donor mean. Immune exposure information for the cohort was limited to CMV serostatus. The study listed approximately 150 TCR beta chains as associated with cytomegalovirus. According to the authors, the approach could potentially be generalized to other disease states and immunological phenotypes. The sequencing pipeline was judged likely to have produced a cluster of highly shared sequence variants as a technical artifact. Presence/absence analyses assumed roughly uniform sequencing depth across donors, an assumption that may not hold. Because counts were too low, more than 15 rarely observed V segments, including chromosome 9 orphons, were excluded from the earlier analysis of around 590 of the donors. Most TCR sequences were seen in very few donors, while some public TCRs were found in many individuals. A later analysis found that most CMV-associated TCR beta chains appeared HLA-restricted, with HLA associations seemingly driven largely by CMV exposure. A later analysis found that TCR association rates varied across HLA loci, with DRB1 alleles showing the most associated TCRs and HLA-C alleles the fewest. A later analysis reported that several top co-occurrence clusters appeared linked to parvovirus B19, influenza, CMV and Epstein-Barr virus. When HLA alleles, especially DR and DQ, strongly co-occurred, TCR associations were difficult to assign to individual alleles. A later analysis found that HLA-associated TCR beta chains were more clonally expanded and had lower generation probabilities than equally common non-associated chains. A later analysis associated about 17,000 TCR beta sequences with specific HLA alleles at a false discovery rate of 0.05. A later genetic analysis associated a missense DCLRE1C variant with V-gene and J-gene trimming of TCR beta chains, and an independent cohort replicated the association. An earlier analysis of around 600 of the donors showed that most TCR beta V segments appeared in productive rearrangements either about 87% or about 30% of the time, which broadly matched IMGT annotations. In vitro tests confirmed that a few of the cytomegalovirus-associated TCR beta chains recognize cytomegalovirus antigens. Cytomegalovirus status was reported to be diagnosed by the classifier with high specificity and sensitivity in both the original and validation cohorts. This cohort had only TCR beta chains sequenced, and the lack of alpha or paired-chain data limited which features could be detected. A further reported finding was that TCR beta sequences accurately predicted the HLA-A and HLA-B alleles for most subjects in the first cohort. Because some donors lacked HLA typing at each locus, the association tests relied only on the typed subset. Because the 87-base-pair reads could not distinguish some IMGT-functional V segments, including TRBV6-2 and TRBV6-3, those segments were excluded.

The cohort comprised 550 to 700 healthy bone marrow donors. All cohort members were sampled while nominally healthy, although unrecorded immune exposures were likely present. The donor tested CMV seronegative, placing the donor among the approximately 400 seronegative members of the cohort. A peripheral blood sample was collected from each donor, and TCR beta sequencing was performed on peripheral blood mononuclear cells. The Qiagen DNeasy Blood Extraction Kit was used to extract genomic DNA from the blood cell samples. V drops 4 bases and J drops 1 base, leaving 12 bases in between. Measured from the cysteine to the phenylalanine, the CDR3 is 14 residues long. The kept DNA is CDR3 alone, 42 bases in frame from the first base. The germline V gene provides CDR1 SGDLS and CDR2 YYNGEE. Library method: the immunoSEQ multiplex PCR assay. The multiplex PCR relied on a mix of 60 forward primers for TCR Vbeta segments and 13 reverse primers for TCR Jbeta segments. A multiplex PCR assay on genomic DNA amplified the CDR3 region of rearranged TCR beta genes. Amplified TCR beta libraries were sequenced as 87-base-pair reads on the Illumina HiSeq System. Per the source publication's procedure: A later analysis tallied 75 million to 95 million unique TCR beta chains across the 550 to 850 repertoires, and roughly 11 million of those chains were shared by two or more donors. To remove PCR and sequencing errors, raw reads were error-corrected and collapsed into unique sequences using a nearest-neighbor algorithm that merged closely related sequences. CDR3 sequences were aligned to IMGT reference sequences to assign V, D and J gene segments. Each retained sequence needed at least a six-nucleotide match to both a V gene segment and a J gene segment. Rearrangements were called productive when the CDR3 lacked stop codons and stayed in frame with V and J; all others were non-productive. Following IMGT convention, CDR3 was defined as the stretch from the second conserved V-encoded cysteine to the conserved J-encoded phenylalanine. The earlier analysis of 500 to 650 of the donors excluded any sequence lacking an unambiguous match to a single V gene segment. In an earlier analysis of 500 to 750 of the donors, V segments were called functional above 56.7% productive rearrangements and were called segregating when the between-donor standard deviation exceeded 5%. A statistical classification framework was built to diagnose cytomegalovirus status from the catalog of TCR beta chain sequences. A later analysis assigned V and J genes by comparing TCR nucleotide sequences with IMGT/GENE-DB human TR gene sequences. The TCRdist pipeline was used in a later analysis to assign CDR3 sequences and most-parsimonious VDJ recombination scenarios. In a later analysis, each TCR beta chain was defined by its CDR3 amino acid sequence together with its V-gene family, and reads without a unique V-gene family were excluded. As a way to deal with suspected cross-contamination and a sequencing artifact, a later analysis dropped hundreds of nucleotide sequences that were highly shared and had low generation probability. In a later analysis, a clonal expansion index for each public chain was calculated from normalized within-repertoire ranks of inferred template counts. Generation probabilities in a later analysis came from a VDJ recombination model fitted to out-of-frame rearrangements, and those results were checked against IGoR. Hypergeometric tests were used in a later analysis to score TCR-TCR, TCR-HLA and TCR-CMV co-occurrence, with a repertoire-size bias correction applied to the TCR pairs. In a later analysis, false discovery rates were estimated by permuting HLA or CMV assignments 20 times. In a later analysis, co-occurring TCRs were grouped using DBSCAN, with TCRdist sequence similarity added in when clustering inside HLA-allele-positive subsets. For co-occurrence clustering, repertoires with fewer than 30,000 or more than 120,000 public chains were excluded, along with roughly 5 repertoires with anomalous nucleotide sharing. Drawn from immuneACCESS, this table holds only the in-frame rearrangements with V and J called that TCRdb kept. Clones are partly lost; checked studies trace under half to an unresolved V gene and leave the rest unexplained. The V and J calls and the clone size are those of that table, but D and trimming were determined from the DNA. The sample table lists more than 120,000 clones, over 80% of them with a count of one. The ten largest clonotypes hold 2.5% to 3% of the sample.

Comment on this clone: What this receptor recognizes is not known. It has no much larger one-base neighbor in the sample; base qualities were not kept.

The clonotype comes from a woman aged 25 to 39 in good health and CMV-seronegative. This chain is built from TRBV9 and TRBJ2-7; tentative D gene TRBD1, with 6 bases matching. Sequencing was performed on PBMCs. This receptor carries the CDR3 CASSLRDISYEQYF. The DNA sequence follows: TGTGCCAGCAGCCTCCGGGACATTTCCTACGAGCAGTACTTC.